This TCR beta chain was documented in a study of T-cell reconstitution after alpha-beta-depleted transplantation in children. Unique molecular identifiers featured in how the TCRbeta library was prepared. TCRdb re-analysed the PCR reads in MiXCR, keeping a single row per CDR3 protein. The sample holds 540,000 or so distinct CDR3 sequences, more than 20% seen once. The CDR3 runs 15 residues. V was clipped by 8 bases and J by 0 bases, with 14 bases between them. The V gene's germline CDR1 is MNHNS and CDR2 SASEGT. This clonotype was observed at least ten times. This receptor was obtained from a boy younger than two who had a stem cell transplant for acute myeloid leukemia, so the T cells may come from the graft donor. The sample here was PBMCs, mostly from graft donor cells, taken 360 days after TCRalphabeta/CD19-depleted stem cell transplant. The chain links TRBV6-1 to TRBJ2-1, with D possibly being TRBD2 (6 bases). The CDR3 loop reads CASRGAGPSYNEQFF. DNA of the CDR3: TGTGCCAGCCGAGGAGCGGGCCCCTCCTACAATGAGCAGTTCTTC.